The sequence of this T cell receptor (beta chain) was determined in a study of T cell repertoires in aging, cancer and after chemotherapy. On the study more broadly: Donors were grouped into six age bands spanning 30 or younger through 70 or older.

TRB rearrangements spanning V, D and J were amplified using mixed TRB-A/B primers. One entry per CDR3 protein results from TCRdb running MiXCR on the multiplex PCR reads. There are 6,000 to 6,500 distinct CDR3 sequences in the sample; about 32% occur only once, and 25% to 30% lies in the top ten. Peripheral blood genomic DNA, not sorted cells or RNA, was the template. This clonotype has more than one count but fewer than ten. Its antigen is as yet unknown. Findings and limits, study-wide: Compared with age-matched healthy donors, untreated hematological or solid cancer patients showed higher blood TCR clonality. Across the chemotherapy interval, each cancer cohort showed higher median generation probability, suggesting thymic rebound.

The CDR3 covers 15 residues. The germline CDR1 and CDR2 sequences are SGHDT and YYEEEE. The V end lost 1 base, the J end lost 3 bases, and 14 bases lay between the germline ends. The receptor was derived from a human donor with a blood cancer. V usage is TRBV5-6 and J usage is TRBJ2-7, with no clear D. The sequenced material came from blood. DNA of the CDR3: TGTGCCAGCAGCTTGCCAGGCCGGTGGGGCTACGAGCAGTACTTC. Amino acids: CASSLPGRWGYEQYF.